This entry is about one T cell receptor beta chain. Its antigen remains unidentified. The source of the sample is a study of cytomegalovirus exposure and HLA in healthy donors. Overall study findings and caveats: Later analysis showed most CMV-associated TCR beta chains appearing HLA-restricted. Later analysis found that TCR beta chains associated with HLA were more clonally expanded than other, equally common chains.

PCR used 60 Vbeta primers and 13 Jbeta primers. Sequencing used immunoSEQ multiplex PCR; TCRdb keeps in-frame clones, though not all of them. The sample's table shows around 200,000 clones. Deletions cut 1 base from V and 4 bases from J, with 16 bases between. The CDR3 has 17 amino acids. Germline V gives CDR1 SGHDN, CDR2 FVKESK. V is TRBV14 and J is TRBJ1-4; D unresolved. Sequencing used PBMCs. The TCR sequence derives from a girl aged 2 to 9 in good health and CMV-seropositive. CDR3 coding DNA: TGTGCCAGCAGCCAAGGCCCAGACGGGAAGTATAATGAAAAACTGTTTTTT. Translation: CASSQGPDGKYNEKLFF.